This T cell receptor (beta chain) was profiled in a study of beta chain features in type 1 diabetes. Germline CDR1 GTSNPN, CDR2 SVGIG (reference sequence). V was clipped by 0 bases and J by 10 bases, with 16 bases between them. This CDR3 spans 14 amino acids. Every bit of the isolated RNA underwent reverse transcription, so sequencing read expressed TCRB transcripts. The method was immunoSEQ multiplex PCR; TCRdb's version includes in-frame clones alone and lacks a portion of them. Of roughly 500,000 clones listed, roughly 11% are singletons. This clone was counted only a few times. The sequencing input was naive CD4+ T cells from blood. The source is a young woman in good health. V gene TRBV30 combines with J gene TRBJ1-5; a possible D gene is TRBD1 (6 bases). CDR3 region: CAWSVRQVRRPQHF. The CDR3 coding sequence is TGTGCCTGGAGTGTACGACAGGTACGTCGTCCCCAGCATTTT.